This T cell receptor (beta chain) derives from a study of Graves' ophthalmopathy and Graves' hyperthyroidism. Study in general: The authors defined stable hyperthyroidism as no ophthalmopathy within 18 months of follow-up.

RNA transcripts provided the template for amplifying TCR beta CDR3 regions. HTBI primers were used in a first-round RT-PCR, which preceded a second-round multiplex PCR. TCRdb reprocessed the multiplex PCR reads with MiXCR, giving one entry per CDR3 protein. The table includes 580,000 or so distinct CDR3 sequences, just under 40% detected once. A word on this clonotype: As yet, its antigen is unknown.

Broader study findings: At 70.59% sensitivity and 72.22% specificity, the model predicted progression of the ophthalmopathy. Blood shared most expanded thyroid clonotypes above 0.001 frequency.

The source of this sequence is an adult man with Graves' hyperthyroidism. The sample comprised peripheral blood or thyroid tissue (not recorded which).

The chain's CDR3 is CSGTQVGYTF. CDR3 coding DNA: TGCAGCGGGACACAGGTTGGCTACACCTTC. The chain carries TRBV29-1 and TRBJ1-2, with D perhaps TRBD1 (5 bases). V shed 7 bases and J shed 7 bases, with 10 bases lying between them. Germline CDR1 is SQVTM and CDR2 is ANQGSEA. The length of the CDR3 is 10 residues.